This T cell receptor (beta chain) came from a study of T cells after yellow fever vaccination. The CDR3 totals 14 residues. Germline-derived CDR1 and CDR2 are MNHEY and SVGEGT. V lost 4 bases and J lost 0, with 8 bases in between. This clonotype was found a few times. A 5'RACE template-switching step, the method used to make TCR cDNA, added a universal primer site and UMIs. TCRdb re-called the 5' RACE reads through MiXCR, storing one row per CDR3 protein. The table has a few hundred thousand distinct CDR3 sequences, around 8.6% seen once. Specimen: CD4+ T cells sorted from PBMCs, collected 5 days after the yellow fever booster vaccination. The receptor comes from a man aged 18 to 30 who received the YFV17D yellow fever vaccine. The J gene is TRBJ2-3, the V gene TRBV6-2 or TRBV6-3, with D hard to call. The CDR3 coding sequence is TGTGCCAGCAGTTCTTACGGCAGCACAGATACGCAGTATTTT. It translates to CASSSYGSTDTQYF.